The 32 T cell receptor beta chains given below trace back to one sample, sequenced in a study of blood T cell repertoires in COVID-19. Repertoires were generated with immunoSEQ multiplex PCR, while TCRdb's copy carries only in-frame clones and drops some. Seen here are about 95,000 clones, around 81% observed once, and the top ten hold 4.5% to 5.5%. Sequenced: peripheral blood. Every receptor here comes from an elderly man with COVID-19, enrolled during active disease.

This sequence joins TRBV6-5 and TRBJ1-5; no reliable D call. CDR3 length equals 13 residues. The V end was cut by 2 bases, the J end by 7 bases, with 9 bases between. The germline V gene encodes CDR1 MNHEY and CDR2 SVGAGI. DNA for the CDR3: TGTGCCAGCAGTTACGCCCGAGGGCAGCCCCAGCATTTT. It encodes CASSYARGQPQHF.

The CDR3 here is CASSPTSGIYNEQFF. CDR3 coding DNA: TGTGCCAGCTCACCTACCAGCGGGATCTACAATGAGCAGTTCTTC. This chain connects TRBV18 to TRBJ2-1; 7 bases map to TRBD2. J was trimmed by 3 bases and V by 3 bases; bases with no gene match: 5. The CDR3 has 15 residues. Per the germline V gene, CDR1 is KGHSH and CDR2 is LQKENI.

The chain combines TRBV11-2 with TRBJ2-3; no reliable D call. From germline, CDR1 is SGHAT and CDR2 FQNNGV. Between the trimmed V and J ends, which lost 1 base and 6 bases, there was a span of 11 bases. The CDR3 covers 14 residues. The CDR3 is CASSLGMLEDTQYF. CDR3 nucleotides: TGTGCCAGCAGCTTAGGTATGCTAGAGGATACGCAGTATTTT.

The rearrangement uses TRBV19 and TRBJ1-5, with D possibly TRBD1 on 6 matching bases. The CDR3 has 14 amino acids. Germline loops: CDR1 LNHDA, CDR2 SQIVND (reference sequence). Trimming pared 3 bases from V and 3 bases from J, leaving 9 bases between. This CDR3 reads CASSIGQFNQPQHF. CDR3 DNA: TGTGCCAGTAGTATCGGACAGTTCAATCAGCCCCAGCATTTT.

This clone was observed a single time. The genes are TRBV6-6 and TRBJ2-7; D perhaps matches TRBD1 (6 bases). The CDR3 is made up of 15 amino acids. The V end lost 6 bases, the J end lost 0 bases, and 15 bases lay between the germline ends. Per germline, CDR1 MNHNY and CDR2 SVGAGI (reference sequence). The CDR3 spells CASSSGTSHSYEQYF. The CDR3 DNA reads as TGTGCCAGCAGCTCCGGGACAAGCCACTCCTACGAGCAGTACTTC.

The gene calls are TRBV5-1 and TRBJ2-2; 10 positions match TRBD1. Germline CDR1 reads SGHRS; CDR2 reads YFSETQ. The CDR3 contains 16 residues. V gave up 0 bases and J gave up 6 bases; unmatched junction bases: 5. The CDR3 nucleotides read TGCGCCAGCAGCTTGGGTCTGGGACAGGGGTCCGGGGAGCTGTTTTTT. It specifies CASSLGLGQGSGELFF.

The chain uses TRBV6-5 and TRBJ2-7; maybe TRBD1 (6 bases). CDR1 is MNHEY, CDR2 SVGAGI, per germline. V was clipped by 7 bases and J by 2 bases, with 12 bases between them. The CDR3 consists of 13 residues. The CDR3, as DNA: TGTGCCAGCAAGGTGGGGGCAGCCTACGAGCAGTACTTC. This gives the protein CASKVGAAYEQYF.

The V and J genes are TRBV19 and TRBJ2-2; 10 bases are a match to TRBD1. Germline loops: CDR1 LNHDA, CDR2 SQIVND (reference sequence). V was pared by 7 bases and J by 7 bases, with 6 bases of the junction left unmatched. The CDR3 covers 14 residues. The DNA for the CDR3 is TGTGCCAGTACGCAGGGACAGGGGATCGGGGAGCTGTTTTTT. This translates into CASTQGQGIGELFF.

The V gene is TRBV4-1, the J gene TRBJ2-1; 7 bases line up with TRBD2. J lost 0 bases, V lost 4 bases, and 6 bases had no gene match. Germline loops: CDR1 MGHRA, CDR2 YSYEKL. The CDR3 is made up of 16 amino acids. CDR3 protein: CASSLTSLSSYNEQFF. As DNA, the CDR3 is TGCGCCAGCAGCCTGACTAGCTTAAGCTCCTACAATGAGCAGTTCTTC.

The CDR3 spells CASSPHLWTEAFF. The CDR3 bases are TGTGCCAGCAGTCCGCACTTGTGGACTGAAGCTTTCTTT. The chain is built from TRBV12-3 or TRBV12-4 and TRBJ1-1; D is unclear. The CDR3 spans 13 residues. V was trimmed by 5 bases and J by 5 bases, leaving 12 bases between them.

The CDR3 nucleotides are TGTGCCAGCAGCCGAAAGGGACTAGCGGGAGCGGGGGAGACCCAGTACTTC. It specifies CASSRKGLAGAGETQYF. V gene TRBV14 combines with J gene TRBJ2-5; 14 bases match TRBD2. The CDR3 is made up of 17 amino acids. Germline assignment: CDR1 SGHDN and CDR2 FVKESK. The junction had 9 bases not matched to a gene; V was cut back by 4 bases and J by 5 bases.

The genes are TRBV20-1 and TRBJ2-5, with a weak D call TRBD1 (6 bases). This CDR3 region has 14 residues. The ends were cut back, 3 bases at V and 2 bases at J, with 13 bases in the middle. Germline CDR1 DFQATT, CDR2 SNEGSKA (reference sequence). In DNA form, the CDR3 reads TGCAGTGCTAGTCCCGGACAGTCTCAAGAGACCCAGTACTTC. This gives the protein CSASPGQSQETQYF.

The genes are TRBV28 and TRBJ1-6, with 7 bases lining up with TRBD1. CDR3 size: 13 residues. CDR1 MDHEN and CDR2 SYDVKM come from the germline V gene. J was trimmed by 7 bases and V by 8 bases; bases with no gene match: 5. In DNA, the CDR3 is TGTGCCAGCCGGGACAGACGAAATTCACCCCTCCACTTT. Its protein product is CASRDRRNSPLHF.

V usage is TRBV5-8 and J usage is TRBJ2-1; possible D gene TRBD1, 6 bases. Germline V gives CDR1 SGHTS, CDR2 YDEGEE. Between the trimmed V and J ends, which lost 0 bases and 1 base, there was a span of 8 bases. CDR3 size: 15 residues. CDR3 nucleotide sequence: TGTGCCAGCAGCTTGGGGCAGGGGTCCTACAATGAGCAGTTCTTC. Protein: CASSLGQGSYNEQFF.

The gene calls are TRBV9 and TRBJ1-3; unclear D gene. V was clipped by 0 bases and J by 1 base, with 11 bases between them. This CDR3 is 16 amino acids long. The germline CDR1 and CDR2 sequences are SGDLS and YYNGEE. In nucleotides, the CDR3 is TGTGCCAGCAGCGTAGATGGGGAGGAATCTGGAAACACCATATATTTT. It yields the protein CASSVDGEESGNTIYF.

J is TRBJ2-5 and V is TRBV7-2; 7 bases line up with TRBD1. There are 14 residues in the CDR3. V lost 5 bases to trimming and J lost 1 base; unmatched junction nucleotides: 4. Germline V lookup: CDR1 SGHTA, CDR2 FQGNSA. The CDR3 is CASSKQGTQETQYF. CDR3 DNA sequence: TGTGCCAGCAGCAAACAGGGGACCCAAGAGACCCAGTACTTC.

The chain links TRBV7-8 to TRBJ2-3, with a possible D match to TRBD2 (5 bases). The CDR3 has 16 residues. Trimming cost V 2 bases and J 2 bases, with 14 bases left between them. Germline CDR1 and CDR2: SGHVS and FQNEAQ. The CDR3 DNA is TGTGCCAGCAGCTTACAGAGCGGAGCCCCCACAGATACGCAGTATTTT. It specifies CASSLQSGAPTDTQYF.

This chain joins TRBV19 and TRBJ1-4; D is ambiguous. Trimming removed 7 bases at V and 7 bases at J, with 16 bases between. The V gene's germline CDR1 is LNHDA and CDR2 SQIVND (reference sequence). The CDR3 spans 14 residues. The CDR3 nucleotides are TGTGCCAGTACTCATCTGGCGGGAGGTGAAAAACTGTTTTTT. Translated: CASTHLAGGEKLFF.

The chain is built from TRBV7-2 and TRBJ2-1, with a weak D call TRBD2 (6 bases). Germline lookup yields CDR1 SGHTA and CDR2 FQGNSA. The CDR3 consists of 15 residues. V shed 5 bases and J shed 7 bases, with 18 bases lying between them. CDR3 bases: TGTGCCAGCAGCCCACAAGCTAGCGCTAGGAATGAGCAGTTCTTC. This codes for CASSPQASARNEQFF.

The chain has TRBV5-6 and TRBJ1-1; D not certain. Germline CDR1 SGHDT, CDR2 YYEEEE. CDR3 length: 13 residues. V gave up 6 bases and J gave up 7 bases, with 16 bases separating them. DNA for the CDR3: TGTGCCAGCACTTTGAGGCCGGGAGGTGAAGCTTTCTTT. This gives the protein CASTLRPGGEAFF. Full variable domain (rest looked up from reference TRBV5-6 and TRBJ1-1): DAGVTQSPTHLIKTRGQQVTLRCSPKSGHDTVSWYQQALGQGPQFIFQYYEEEERQRGNFPDRFSGHQFPNYSSELNVNALLLGDSALYLCASTLRPGGEAFFGQGTRLTVV.

The chain recombines TRBV7-9 with TRBJ2-5; 7 bases are a match to TRBD1. The V segment lost 6 bases and the J segment 4 bases; nucleotides outside the gene matches: 5. Germline V gene sequence: CDR1 SEHNR, CDR2 FQNEAQ (reference sequence). The CDR3 length is 13 residues. The CDR3 region has the DNA TGTGCCAGCAGTAAGCCAGGGGGAGAGACCCAGTACTTC. It encodes CASSKPGGETQYF.

V and J are TRBV7-2 and TRBJ1-4; 9 bases align to TRBD1. J was trimmed by 3 bases and V by 1 base; bases with no gene match: 3. This CDR3 comprises 16 residues. Germline V gives CDR1 SGHTA, CDR2 FQGNSA. CDR3 coding DNA: TGTGCCAGCAGCTTAGAACGGACAGGGGCTAATGAAAAACTGTTTTTT. This codes for CASSLERTGANEKLFF.

This clone was counted many times. This rearrangement joins TRBV7-8 to TRBJ2-1; maybe TRBD1 (5 bases). Germline V lookup: CDR1 SGHVS, CDR2 FQNEAQ. The CDR3 covers 16 residues. V shed 5 bases and J shed 3 bases, with 17 bases lying between them. CDR3 sequence (DNA): TGTGCCAGCAGCGCACTTATTCAGGGAAACTACAATGAGCAGTTCTTC. Encoded protein: CASSALIQGNYNEQFF.

The CDR3 sequence is CASSQSVGSGGETQYF. CDR3 sequence (DNA): TGTGCCAGCAGCCAATCCGTCGGGTCCGGGGGAGAGACCCAGTACTTC. This rearrangement joins TRBV3-1 (or the pseudogene TRBV3-2) to TRBJ2-5, with D perhaps TRBD2 (6 bases). The germline V gene has CDR1 LGHDT and CDR2 YNNKEL (reference sequence). This CDR3 is 16 amino acids long. Trimming took 2 bases from V and 4 from J, leaving 17 bases between them.

This clone was seen just once. V usage is TRBV10-3 and J usage is TRBJ2-1, with 11 bases aligning to TRBD2. CDR1 and CDR2 (germline): ENHRY, SYGVKD. The CDR3 covers 19 residues. Trimming cost V 3 bases and J 0 bases; bases outside gene matches: 10. CDR3 bases: TGTGCCATCAGTGATGGGCTAGCGGGAGGTCTTAGCTCCTACAATGAGCAGTTCTTC. This gives the protein CAISDGLAGGLSSYNEQFF.

The genes are TRBV5-4 and TRBJ2-3; 9 bases fit TRBD2. The CDR3 totals 15 residues. The V and J ends lost 0 bases and 3 bases, in that order; junction bases with no gene match: 2. Germline lookup yields CDR1 SGHNT and CDR2 YYREEE (reference sequence). CDR3 residues: CASSLDSGGTDTQYF. As DNA, the CDR3 is TGTGCCAGCAGCTTGGATAGCGGGGGAACAGATACGCAGTATTTT.

The chain couples TRBV9 to TRBJ2-1, with 13 bases identical to TRBD2. With V trimmed by 4 bases and J by 9 bases, 13 bases remained unmatched. The CDR3 spans 17 residues. Germline V gene lookup returns CDR1 SGDLS and CDR2 YYNGEE. In nucleotides, the CDR3 is TGTGCCAGCAGCCCCACGCTTAGACTAGCGGGAGGTTTTGAGCAGTTCTTC. It encodes CASSPTLRLAGGFEQFF.

This sequence joins TRBV3-1 (or the pseudogene TRBV3-2) and TRBJ1-6, with D possibly being TRBD1 (6 bases). Looked up from germline, CDR1 is LGHDT and CDR2 is YNNKEL (reference sequence). Trimming removed 3 bases from V and 6 bases from J, with 9 bases in between. There are 14 residues in the CDR3. The CDR3 here is CASSQGAGNSPLHF. In nucleotides, the CDR3 is TGTGCCAGCAGCCAGGGGGCCGGTAATTCACCCCTCCACTTT.

This chain links TRBV19 with TRBJ1-5; TRBD1 agrees at 7 bases. The germline V gene has CDR1 LNHDA and CDR2 SQIVND (reference sequence). The CDR3 consists of 16 residues. Trimming cost V 9 bases and J 7 bases; bases outside gene matches: 18. CDR3 region: CASRGLTRQGRQPQHF. The CDR3 DNA reads TGTGCCAGCCGAGGCCTTACCCGACAGGGCCGACAGCCCCAGCATTTT.

The chain recombines TRBV6-5 with TRBJ1-1; the match to TRBD1 covers 7 bases. This CDR3 has 13 residues. CDR1 and CDR2 (germline): MNHEY, SVGAGI. With V trimmed by 8 bases and J by 2 bases, 5 bases remained unmatched. CDR3 nucleotides: TGTGCCAGCTCCGGGACAGTCAACACTGAAGCTTTCTTT. Translating gives CASSGTVNTEAFF.

The chain links TRBV5-4 to TRBJ2-3, with a tentative D call TRBD2 (5 bases). There are 14 residues in the CDR3. Trimming took off 3 bases at V and 4 bases at J, with 12 bases between the two ends. Germline CDR1 and CDR2: SGHNT and YYREEE (reference sequence). CDR3 DNA sequence: TGTGCCAGCAGCTCGGCCCGAGCGGCAGATACGCAGTATTTT. Amino acids: CASSSARAADTQYF.

This rearrangement joins TRBV18 to TRBJ1-5, with 12 bases matching TRBD1. The CDR3 covers 16 residues. The J segment lost 6 bases and the V segment lost 4 bases, leaving 7 bases of the junction unmatched. Germline V gene lookup returns CDR1 KGHSH and CDR2 LQKENI. The DNA of the CDR3 is TGTGCCAGCTCACTAGGGGGACAGGGGGCAGGTCAGCCCCAGCATTTT. Translation: CASSLGGQGAGQPQHF.